The T cell receptor beta chain described here comes from a study of blood T cell repertoires in COVID-19. TCRdb keeps only in-frame clones here, not all; method: immunoSEQ multiplex PCR. The data hold over 150,000 clones, with 83% observed a single time. Germline V gene sequence: CDR1 SGDLS, CDR2 YYNGEE. There are 14 residues in the CDR3. Trimming shortened V by 6 bases and J by 2 bases, and 12 bases separated the two germline ends. This clone was recorded only once. This chain links TRBV9 with TRBJ2-1; D is unresolved. The receptor was derived from a woman aged 60-70 years with COVID-19, enrolled during active disease. Input material: peripheral blood. As DNA, the CDR3 is TGTGCCAGCAACCTCCCAGGTCCCTACAATGAGCAGTTCTTC. As protein: CASNLPGPYNEQFF.